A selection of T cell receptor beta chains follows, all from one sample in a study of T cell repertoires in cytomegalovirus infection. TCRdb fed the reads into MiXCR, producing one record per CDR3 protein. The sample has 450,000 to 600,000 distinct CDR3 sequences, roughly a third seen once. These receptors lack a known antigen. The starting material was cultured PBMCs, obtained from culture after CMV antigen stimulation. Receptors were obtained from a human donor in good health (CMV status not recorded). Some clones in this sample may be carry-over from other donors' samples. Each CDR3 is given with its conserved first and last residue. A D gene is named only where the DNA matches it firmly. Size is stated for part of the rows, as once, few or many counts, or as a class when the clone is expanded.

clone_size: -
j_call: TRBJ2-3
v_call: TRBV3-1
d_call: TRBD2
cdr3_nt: TGTGCCTCGCAGGGGACTAGCGGGAGAGCAGATACGCAGTATTTT
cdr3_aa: CASQGTSGRADTQYF

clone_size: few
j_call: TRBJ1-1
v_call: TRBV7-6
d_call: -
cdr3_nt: TGTGCCAGCAGCTTAGACACAGTCCTGAACACTGAAGCTTTCTTT
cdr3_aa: CASSLDTVLNTEAFF

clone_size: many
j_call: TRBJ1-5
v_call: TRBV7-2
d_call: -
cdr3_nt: TGTGCCAGCAGCTTATGGAAAGATCAGCCCCAGCATTTT
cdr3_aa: CASSLWKDQPQHF

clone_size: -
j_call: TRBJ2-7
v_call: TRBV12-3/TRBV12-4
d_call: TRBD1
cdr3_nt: TGTGCCAGCAGTCCTTCGGACAGGGGCGGCGAGCAGTACTTC
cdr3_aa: CASSPSDRGGEQYF

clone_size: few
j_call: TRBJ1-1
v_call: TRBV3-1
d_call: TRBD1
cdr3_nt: TGTGCCAGCAGCGATAGAGGACAGGGCTTCGCTGAAGCTTTCTTT
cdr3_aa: CASSDRGQGFAEAFF

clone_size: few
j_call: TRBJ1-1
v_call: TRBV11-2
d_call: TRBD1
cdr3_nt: TGTGCCAGCAGCCAGACAGGGAGGCCTTTCTTT
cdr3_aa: CASSQTGRPFF

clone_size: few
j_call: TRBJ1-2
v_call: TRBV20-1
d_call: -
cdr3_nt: TGCAGTGCTAAAAACCTGGCTAACTATGGCTACACCTTC
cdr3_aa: CSAKNLANYGYTF

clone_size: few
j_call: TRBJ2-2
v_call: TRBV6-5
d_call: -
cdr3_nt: TGTGCCAGCAGTTACAGGCGGCCTAGCACATACACCGGGGAGCTGTTTTTT
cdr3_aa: CASSYRRPSTYTGELFF

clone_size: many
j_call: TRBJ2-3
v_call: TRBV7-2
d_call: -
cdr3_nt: TGTGCCAGCACCTTTGGGGGTTTTGGCGGGCCGACAGATACGCAGTATTTT
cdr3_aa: CASTFGGFGGPTDTQYF

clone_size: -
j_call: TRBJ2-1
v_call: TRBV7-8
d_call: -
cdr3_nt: TGTGCCAGCAGCAAAACCCCGACTATTGACGAGCAGTTCTTC
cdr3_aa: CASSKTPTIDEQFF

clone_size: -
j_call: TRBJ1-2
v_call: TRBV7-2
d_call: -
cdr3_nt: TGTGCCAGCAGCTTACTGGGGGCGCCCGGCTACACCTTC
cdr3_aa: CASSLLGAPGYTF

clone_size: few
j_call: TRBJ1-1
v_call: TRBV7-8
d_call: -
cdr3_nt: TGTGCCAGCAGCTTCTTCGGACAGACCAAGTCGACTGAAGCTTTCTTT
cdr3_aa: CASSFFGQTKSTEAFF

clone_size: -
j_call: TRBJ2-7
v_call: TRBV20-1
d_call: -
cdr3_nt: TGCAGTGCGACAGGAAGACTGTACGAGCAGTACTTC
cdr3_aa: CSATGRLYEQYF

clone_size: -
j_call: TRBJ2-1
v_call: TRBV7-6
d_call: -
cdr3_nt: TGTGCCAGCAGCTTAGTGAACCCTCCCGCAGAGCAGTTCTTC
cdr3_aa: CASSLVNPPAEQFF

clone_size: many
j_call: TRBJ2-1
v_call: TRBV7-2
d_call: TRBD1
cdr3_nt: TGTGCCAGCAGCCTCGGGACAGGGAACCACAATGAGCAGTTCTTC
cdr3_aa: CASSLGTGNHNEQFF

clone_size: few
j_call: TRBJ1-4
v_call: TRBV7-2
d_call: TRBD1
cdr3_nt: TGTGCCAGCAGCCTGTCGGACAGGGGTCTCGAAAAACTGTTTTTT
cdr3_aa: CASSLSDRGLEKLFF

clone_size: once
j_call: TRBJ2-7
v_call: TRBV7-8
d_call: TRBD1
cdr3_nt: TGTGCCAGCAGCGACTATTCAAGACAGGGCGACTACGAGCAGTACTTC
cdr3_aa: CASSDYSRQGDYEQYF

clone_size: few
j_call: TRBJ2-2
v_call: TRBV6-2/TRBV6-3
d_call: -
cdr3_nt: TGTGCCAGCAGTTTCGGATCCGCGAACACCGGGGAGCTGTTTTTT
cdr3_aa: CASSFGSANTGELFF

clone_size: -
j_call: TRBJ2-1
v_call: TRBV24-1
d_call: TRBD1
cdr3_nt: TGTGCCACCAGTGTCGCCCCGGGACAGGGAAACAATGAGCAGTTCTTC
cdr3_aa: CATSVAPGQGNNEQFF

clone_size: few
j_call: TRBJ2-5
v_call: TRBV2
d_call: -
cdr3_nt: TGTGCCAGCAGCGACGGACTGGGACCTACTCGGGCTGACCAGTACTTC
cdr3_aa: CASSDGLGPTRADQYF

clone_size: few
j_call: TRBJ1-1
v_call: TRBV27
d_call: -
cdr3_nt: TGTGCCAGCAGTTCGATTGTGAACACTGAAGCTTTCTTT
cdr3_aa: CASSSIVNTEAFF

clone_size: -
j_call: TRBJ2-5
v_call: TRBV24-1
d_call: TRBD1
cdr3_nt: TGTGCCACCAGTGATCTAGACAGGGTAGGAGAGACCCAGTACTTC
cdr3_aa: CATSDLDRVGETQYF

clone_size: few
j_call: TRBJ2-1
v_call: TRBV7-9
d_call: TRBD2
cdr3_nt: TGTGCCAGCATCCCGGGACTAGCTCAGAGCTCCTACAATGAGCAGTTCTTC
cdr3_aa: CASIPGLAQSSYNEQFF

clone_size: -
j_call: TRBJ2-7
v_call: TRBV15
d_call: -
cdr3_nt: TGTGCCACCAGCAGAGATTGGGTGCGCGGGCAGTACTTC
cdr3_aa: CATSRDWVRGQYF

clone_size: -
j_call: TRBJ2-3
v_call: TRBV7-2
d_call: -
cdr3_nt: TGTGCCAGCAGGGGAAACACAGATACGCAGTATTTT
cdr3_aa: CASRGNTDTQYF

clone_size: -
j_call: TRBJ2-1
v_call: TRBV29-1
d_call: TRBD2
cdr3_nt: TGCAGCGTAAATAGCGGGAGCGAGGAGCAGTTCTTC
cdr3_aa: CSVNSGSEEQFF

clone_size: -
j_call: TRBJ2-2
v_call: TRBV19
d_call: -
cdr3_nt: TGTGCCAGTACCCCAAGCGGGCATTCGAACACCGGGGAGCTGTTTTTT
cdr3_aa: CASTPSGHSNTGELFF

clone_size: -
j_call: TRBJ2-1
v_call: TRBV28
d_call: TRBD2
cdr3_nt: TGTGCCAGCAGTGTTAGCGGGAGGAATGGGAATGAGCAGTTCTTC
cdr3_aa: CASSVSGRNGNEQFF

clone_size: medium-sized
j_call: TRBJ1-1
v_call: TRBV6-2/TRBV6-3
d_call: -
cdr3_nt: TGTGCCAGCAGTTACGTTATAGGGACTGAAGCTTTCTTT
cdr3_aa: CASSYVIGTEAFF

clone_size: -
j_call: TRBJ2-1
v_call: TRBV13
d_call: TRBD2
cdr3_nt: TGTGCCAGCAGCTTTATTCGGAGCGGGAGAGATTGGAAGCAGTTCTTC
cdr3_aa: CASSFIRSGRDWKQFF

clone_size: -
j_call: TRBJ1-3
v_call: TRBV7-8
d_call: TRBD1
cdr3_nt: TGTGCCAGTAATACCGGACAGGCTGGAAACACCATATGTTTT
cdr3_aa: CASNTGQAGNTICF

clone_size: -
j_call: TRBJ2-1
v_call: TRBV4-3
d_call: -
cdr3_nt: TGCGCCAGCAGCCAAGATGGCGGTAGTTGGGTCAATGAGCAGTTCTTC
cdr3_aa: CASSQDGGSWVNEQFF

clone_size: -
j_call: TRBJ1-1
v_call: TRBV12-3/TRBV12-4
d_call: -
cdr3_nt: TGTGCCAGTGAGGGGTTTGCGAACACTGAAGCTTTCTTT
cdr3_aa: CASEGFANTEAFF

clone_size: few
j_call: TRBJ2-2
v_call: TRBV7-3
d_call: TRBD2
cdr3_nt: TGTGCCAGCAGCTTAACTGGCTTGGTAGCGGGAATCGCCGGGGAGCTGTTTTTT
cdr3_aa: CASSLTGLVAGIAGELFF

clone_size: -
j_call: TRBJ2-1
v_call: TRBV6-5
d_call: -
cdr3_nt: TGTGCCAGCAGTTATTCAAGGGTAGATGAGCAGTTCTTC
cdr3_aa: CASSYSRVDEQFF

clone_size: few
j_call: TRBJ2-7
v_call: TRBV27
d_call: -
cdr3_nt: TGTGCCAGCAGGGGCCCCTCCTACGAGCAGTACTTC
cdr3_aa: CASRGPSYEQYF

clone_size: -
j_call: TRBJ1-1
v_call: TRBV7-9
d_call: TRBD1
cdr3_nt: TGTGCCAGCAGCTTAGAAACAGGGGGAGCTGAAGCTTTCTTT
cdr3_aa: CASSLETGGAEAFF

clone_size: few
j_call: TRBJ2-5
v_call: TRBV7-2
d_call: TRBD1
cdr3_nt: TGTGCCAGCAGCTGGGGGACAGGGTATGGTGAGACCCAGTACTTC
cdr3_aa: CASSWGTGYGETQYF

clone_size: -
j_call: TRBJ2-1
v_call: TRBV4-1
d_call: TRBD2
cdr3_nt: TGCGCCAGCAGCCAAGTCGGACTAGCGGGGTACAATGAGCAGTTCTTC
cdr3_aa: CASSQVGLAGYNEQFF

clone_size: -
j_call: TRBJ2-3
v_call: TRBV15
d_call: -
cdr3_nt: TGTGCCACCAGCAGAGTTCGCGGGAACACAGATACGCAGTATTTT
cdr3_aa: CATSRVRGNTDTQYF

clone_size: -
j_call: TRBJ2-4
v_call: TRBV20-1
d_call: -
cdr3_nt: TGCAGTGCTAGGGGTAGTGGAGGAGACATTCAGTACTTC
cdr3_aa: CSARGSGGDIQYF

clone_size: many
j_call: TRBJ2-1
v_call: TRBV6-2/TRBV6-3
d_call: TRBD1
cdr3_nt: TGTGCCAGCAGACCCGGGACAGTTCACTTCTCCTTCAATGAGCAGTTCTTC
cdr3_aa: CASRPGTVHFSFNEQFF

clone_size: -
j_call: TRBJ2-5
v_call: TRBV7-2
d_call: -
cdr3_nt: TGTGCCAGCAGCCCCGACGGCGTACAAGAGACCCAGTACTTC
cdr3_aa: CASSPDGVQETQYF

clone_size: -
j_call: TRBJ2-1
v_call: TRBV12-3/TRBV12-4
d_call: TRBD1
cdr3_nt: TGTGCCAGCAGTCCGGGACAGGGGGTATATTCCTACAATGAGCAGTTCTTC
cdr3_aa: CASSPGQGVYSYNEQFF

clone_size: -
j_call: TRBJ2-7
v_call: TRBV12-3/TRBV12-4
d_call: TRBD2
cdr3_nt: TGTGCCACCGGGACTAACTCCTACGAGCAGTACTTC
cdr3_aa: CATGTNSYEQYF

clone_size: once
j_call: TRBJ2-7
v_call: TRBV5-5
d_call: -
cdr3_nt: TGTGCCAGCAGGGGTCACTTGTCCTACGAGCAGTACTTC
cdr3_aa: CASRGHLSYEQYF

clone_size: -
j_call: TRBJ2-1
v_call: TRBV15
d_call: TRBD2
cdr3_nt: TGTGCCACCAGCAGGCGGCCCGTAGCGGGGGGGGAGGAGTTCTTC
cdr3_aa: CATSRRPVAGGEEFF

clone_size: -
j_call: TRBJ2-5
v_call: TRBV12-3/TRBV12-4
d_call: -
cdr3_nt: TGTGCCGCTACAATCGGATTAGACCACGTGGAGACCCAGTACTTC
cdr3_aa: CAATIGLDHVETQYF

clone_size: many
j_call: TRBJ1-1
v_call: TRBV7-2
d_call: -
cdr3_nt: TGTGCCAGCAGCTTAGTTCGGGTTTTAAACACTGAAGCTTTCTTT
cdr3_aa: CASSLVRVLNTEAFF

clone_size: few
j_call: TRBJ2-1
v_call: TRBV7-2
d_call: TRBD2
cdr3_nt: TGTGCCAGCAGCTGGAGCGGGATAAGAGGGAAGTTCTTC
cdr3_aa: CASSWSGIRGKFF

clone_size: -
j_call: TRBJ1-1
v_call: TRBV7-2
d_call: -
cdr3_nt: TGTGCCAGCAGCTTAGCACCGAAGAACACTGAAGCTTTCTTT
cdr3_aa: CASSLAPKNTEAFF

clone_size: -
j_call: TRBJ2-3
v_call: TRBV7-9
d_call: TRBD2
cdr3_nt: TGTGCCAGCAGCCCAACCACGGGGGGGAGTGCAGATACGCAGTATTTT
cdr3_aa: CASSPTTGGSADTQYF

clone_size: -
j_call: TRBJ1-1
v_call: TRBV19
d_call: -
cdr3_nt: TGTGCCTCCCGGGCCGCTAGGAACACTGAAGCTTTCTTT
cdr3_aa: CASRAARNTEAFF